The rows below give T cell receptor beta chains drawn from one sample of a study of blood T cells in healthy people across ages. TCRdb re-called the 5' RACE reads with MiXCR, one entry per CDR3 protein. The sample yields about a million distinct CDR3 sequences, 35% to 40% seen once. Sequencing input: blood. The source of these receptors is a man younger than 35 in good health. Each CDR3 is given with its conserved first and last residue. Fields, in order: J gene, V gene, clone size, D gene, CDR3 protein, CDR3 DNA. A D gene is named only where the DNA matches it firmly. Not every row has a clone size; where given, it reads once, few, many or a size class.

TRBJ1-4	TRBV7-2	few	.	CASSINRGRKEKLFF	TGTGCCAGCAGCATAAACCGGGGCCGAAAAGAAAAACTGTTTTTT
TRBJ2-2	TRBV10-3	.	.	CAISELDSTGELFF	TGTGCCATCAGTGAACTGGACAGCACCGGGGAGCTGTTTTTT
TRBJ2-1	TRBV2	.	.	CASSDFRAHDEQFF	TGTGCCAGCAGTGATTTTAGGGCCCACGATGAGCAGTTCTTC
TRBJ2-2	TRBV4-3	.	.	CASSQDSDTGELFF	TGCGCCAGCAGCCAAGACTCGGACACCGGGGAGCTGTTTTTT
TRBJ1-6	TRBV4-2	.	.	CASSQDRTVGSPLHF	TGTGCCAGCAGCCAAGATAGGACAGTGGGTTCACCCCTCCACTTT
TRBJ1-2	TRBV7-2	.	.	CAGSLAQTGTRGGYTF	TGTGCCGGCAGCTTAGCCCAGACCGGGACTCGAGGGGGCTACACCTTC
TRBJ1-4	TRBV4-2	.	.	CASRGYNEKLFF	TGTGCCAGCCGGGGGTATAATGAGAAACTGTTTTTT
TRBJ1-1	TRBV7-3	.	.	CASSPGPGANTEAFF	TGTGCCAGCAGCCCCGGTCCGGGGGCGAATACTGAAGCTTTCTTT
TRBJ2-5	TRBV20-1	.	.	CSAPGIHEQYF	TGCAGTGCCCCGGGTATACATGAGCAGTACTTC
TRBJ2-3	TRBV15	few	.	CATSKGLRDTQYF	TGTGCCACCAGCAAGGGACTCCGGGATACGCAGTATTTT
TRBJ2-1	TRBV4-2	few	TRBD2	CASSQDGLAGGPNERFF	TGTGCCAGCAGCCAAGACGGGCTAGCGGGGGGGCCCAATGAGCGGTTCTTC
TRBJ2-5	TRBV3-1	.	.	CASSRFLGRGETQYF	TGTGCCAGCAGCCGGTTTCTGGGAAGAGGGGAGACCCAGTACTTC
TRBJ2-3	TRBV6-5	many	.	CASSGELGTDTQYF	TGTGCCAGCAGTGGGGAACTAGGGACAGATACGCAGTATTTT
TRBJ1-5	TRBV7-2	.	.	CASSLVGGPQPQHF	TGTGCCAGCAGCTTAGTTGGTGGGCCTCAGCCCCAGCATTTT
TRBJ1-4	TRBV5-1	once	TRBD1	CASSLAGTVEEKLFF	TGCGCCAGCAGCTTGGCAGGGACAGTAGAGGAAAAACTGTTTTTT
TRBJ2-1	TRBV4-1	.	.	CASSQEARRVAENEQFF	TGCGCCAGCAGCCAAGAAGCTCGGCGCGTGGCCGAAAATGAGCAGTTCTTC
TRBJ2-1	TRBV9	.	TRBD2	CASSVPLETSGQNEQFF	TGTGCCAGCAGCGTACCTCTAGAGACTAGCGGGCAAAATGAGCAGTTCTTC
TRBJ2-3	TRBV6-2/TRBV6-3	.	.	CASSYRPRPTDTQYF	TGTGCCAGCAGTTACAGGCCCCGCCCCACAGATACGCAGTATTTT
TRBJ2-1	TRBV4-2	many	.	CASSAPGLSSYNEQFF	TGTGCCAGCAGCGCACCGGGACTGAGCTCCTACAATGAGCAGTTCTTC
TRBJ1-2	TRBV20-1	few	.	CSASLPQGYGYTF	TGCAGTGCTAGCCTTCCGCAGGGCTATGGCTACACCTTC
TRBJ1-1	TRBV30	.	.	CAWSVQEGNTEAFF	TGTGCCTGGAGTGTACAGGAAGGAAACACTGAAGCTTTCTTT
TRBJ2-2	TRBV20-1	.	.	CSAGGWGYTGELFF	TGCAGTGCTGGGGGATGGGGGTACACCGGGGAGCTGTTTTTT
TRBJ1-2	TRBV24-1	few	.	CATSGRIEANYGYTF	TGTGCCACGTCCGGTCGGATCGAAGCTAACTATGGCTACACCTTC
TRBJ2-1	TRBV7-9	few	TRBD2	CASSLGISGDPWGNEQFF	TGTGCCAGCAGCTTAGGTATTAGCGGGGACCCGTGGGGCAATGAGCAGTTCTTC
TRBJ1-2	TRBV20-1	.	.	CSARGLGQNYGYTF	TGCAGTGCTAGGGGTCTAGGGCAAAACTATGGCTACACCTTC
TRBJ2-1	TRBV4-1	.	.	CASSPRDTQETQFF	TGCGCCAGCAGCCCCCGGGACACACAAGAGACCCAGTTCTTC
TRBJ2-3	TRBV20-1	.	TRBD1	CSAPDRASTGTQYF	TGCAGTGCTCCAGACAGGGCCAGCACAGGTACGCAGTATTTT